The clone carrying this TCR beta chain has only one observation. This CDR3 is 14 amino acids long. CDR1 is MNHNS and CDR2 is SASEGT in the germline V gene. V lost 3 bases and J lost 6, with 14 bases in between. The data derive from a study of CD8 T cells in Susac syndrome. Control patients had untreated stable or active relapsing-remitting multiple sclerosis by revised McDonald criteria. The CD8+ and CD4+ T cells were isolated magnetically using a negative isolation approach, whereas the TEMRA cells were enriched by FACS. With random hexamers, roughly 0.45 to 1 ug RNA was reverse transcribed. Multiplex immunoSEQ PCR targeted 54 Vbeta and 13 Jbeta TCR beta segments. In TCRdb, the immunoSEQ multiplex PCR reads were re-called with MiXCR into one record per CDR3 protein. Among about 400,000 distinct CDR3 sequences listed, around 83% were seen once.

The chain uses TRBV6-1 and TRBJ1-1; no clear D gene. Sequenced material: CD8+ T cells from PBMCs. The receptor was derived from a human donor with multiple sclerosis. The CDR3 reads CASSDDREGSEAFF. The CDR3 nucleotides read TGTGCCAGCAGTGATGACCGGGAGGGCTCTGAAGCTTTCTTT.